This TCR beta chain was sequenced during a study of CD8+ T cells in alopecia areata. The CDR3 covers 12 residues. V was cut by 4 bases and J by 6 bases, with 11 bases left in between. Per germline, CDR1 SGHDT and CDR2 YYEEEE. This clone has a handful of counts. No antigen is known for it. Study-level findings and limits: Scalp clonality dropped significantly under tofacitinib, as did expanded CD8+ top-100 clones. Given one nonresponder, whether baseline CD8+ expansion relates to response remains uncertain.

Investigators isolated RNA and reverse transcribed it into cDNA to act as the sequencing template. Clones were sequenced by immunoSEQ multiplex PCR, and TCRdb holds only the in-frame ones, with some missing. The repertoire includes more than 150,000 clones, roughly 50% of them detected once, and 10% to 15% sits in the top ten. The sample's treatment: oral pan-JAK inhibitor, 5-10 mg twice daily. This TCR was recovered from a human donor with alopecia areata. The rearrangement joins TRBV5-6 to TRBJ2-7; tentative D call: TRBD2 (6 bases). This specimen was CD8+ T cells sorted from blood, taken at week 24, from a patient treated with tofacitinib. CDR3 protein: CASSVGGLEQYF. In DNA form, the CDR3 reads TGTGCCAGCAGCGTGGGAGGTCTCGAGCAGTACTTC.